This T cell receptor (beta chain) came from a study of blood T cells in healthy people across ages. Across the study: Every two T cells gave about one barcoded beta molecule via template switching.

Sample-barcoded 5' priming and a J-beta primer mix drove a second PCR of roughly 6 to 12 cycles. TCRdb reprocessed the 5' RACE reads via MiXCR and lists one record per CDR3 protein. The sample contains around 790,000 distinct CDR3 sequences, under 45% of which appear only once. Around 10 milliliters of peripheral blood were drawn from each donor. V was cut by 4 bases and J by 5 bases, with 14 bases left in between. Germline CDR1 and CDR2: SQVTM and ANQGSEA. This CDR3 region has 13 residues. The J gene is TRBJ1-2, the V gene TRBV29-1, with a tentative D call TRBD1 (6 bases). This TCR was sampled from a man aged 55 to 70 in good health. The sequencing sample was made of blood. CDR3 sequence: CSVGPDSSYGYTF. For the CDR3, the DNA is TGCAGCGTTGGACCGGACAGCTCTTATGGCTACACCTTC.